This is a list of T cell receptor beta chains from one sample in a study of blood T cell repertoires in COVID-19. The table came from immunoSEQ multiplex PCR; TCRdb's copy has only in-frame clones and leaves some out. In the table there are a few hundred thousand clones, about nine tenths of which are singletons. Sequencing was done on a sample of peripheral blood. These receptors were collected from a man aged 50-59 years with acute or convalescent COVID-19. Each CDR3 is given with its conserved first and last residue. The order of the fields is CDR3 DNA, CDR3 protein, clone size, D gene, J gene, V gene. A D gene is named only where the DNA matches it firmly. For some rows the clone size is stated as once, few or many, or as a class when expanded; others skip it.

DNA: TGCGCCAGCAGCTTGGTTGGGACAGGGGGCAACCGACGCACAGATACGCAGTATTTT; CDR3: CASSLVGTGGNRRTDTQYF; size: NA; D: TRBD1; J: TRBJ2-3; V: TRBV5-1
DNA: TGTGCCTGGGAATGGGCGGACAAAACGTTCCACGAGCAGTACTTC; CDR3: CAWEWADKTFHEQYF; size: NA; D: NA; J: TRBJ2-7; V: TRBV30
DNA: TGTGCCAGCAGTTTAGACAGGGTTATTTACAATGAGCAGTTCTTC; CDR3: CASSLDRVIYNEQFF; size: NA; D: TRBD1; J: TRBJ2-1; V: TRBV6-5
DNA: TGCGCCAGCAGGGACACCCTGAATTCACCCCTCCACTTT; CDR3: CASRDTLNSPLHF; size: NA; D: NA; J: TRBJ1-6; V: TRBV5-1
DNA: TGTGCCAGCCGCCGGGACACTTCCTACCCGTACGAGCAGTACTTC; CDR3: CASRRDTSYPYEQYF; size: NA; D: NA; J: TRBJ2-7; V: TRBV6-5
DNA: TGTGCCAGCAGCCAACGGGGGGCGGGCACCGGGGAGCTGTTTTTT; CDR3: CASSQRGAGTGELFF; size: NA; D: NA; J: TRBJ2-2; V: TRBV3-1/TRBV3-2
DNA: TGTGCCAGCTCACCGACGGGGGGACCTGGGGCCAACGTCCTGACTTTC; CDR3: CASSPTGGPGANVLTF; size: NA; D: TRBD2; J: TRBJ2-6; V: TRBV18
DNA: TGCGCCAGCAGCGGGGACAGGGGGAACACTGAAGCTTTCTTT; CDR3: CASSGDRGNTEAFF; size: NA; D: TRBD1; J: TRBJ1-1; V: TRBV5-1
DNA: TGTGCCAGCAGCTTATTGCGGTTCGCGATGTCTGGCTACACCTTC; CDR3: CASSLLRFAMSGYTF; size: NA; D: NA; J: TRBJ1-2; V: TRBV7-8
DNA: TGTGCCAGCTCCGTCCGACAGGGAGTAGATACGCAGTATTTT; CDR3: CASSVRQGVDTQYF; size: NA; D: TRBD1; J: TRBJ2-3; V: TRBV14
DNA: TGCGCCAGCAGCTCGGAATTACGACAGGGAAAGTGGCACGAGCAGTACTTC; CDR3: CASSSELRQGKWHEQYF; size: NA; D: TRBD1; J: TRBJ2-7; V: TRBV5-1
DNA: TGTGCCAGCAGCTTACTAGCGGGGGGGCCTGATACGCAGTATTTT; CDR3: CASSLLAGGPDTQYF; size: NA; D: TRBD2; J: TRBJ2-3; V: TRBV7-8
DNA: TGTGCCAGCAGTGACGCCAGGGGACAGGACCCCTACGAGCAGTACTTC; CDR3: CASSDARGQDPYEQYF; size: NA; D: TRBD1; J: TRBJ2-7; V: TRBV6-4
DNA: TGCGCCAGCAGTGAGTCGGGGCTAGCGGGTTCCAAAAACATTCAGTACTTC; CDR3: CASSESGLAGSKNIQYF; size: NA; D: TRBD2; J: TRBJ2-4; V: TRBV10-2
DNA: TGTGCCAGCAGCTTGGACAGGGGCTTTTTGGAGACCCAGTACTTC; CDR3: CASSLDRGFLETQYF; size: NA; D: NA; J: TRBJ2-5; V: TRBV12-1
DNA: TGTGCCAGCAGCTTAAGTTTACAGGGGCGGACTGAAGCTTTCTTT; CDR3: CASSLSLQGRTEAFF; size: NA; D: TRBD1; J: TRBJ1-1; V: TRBV7-9
DNA: TGTGCCAGCAGTCTCGGTAGGCGGACTGAAGCTTTCTTT; CDR3: CASSLGRRTEAFF; size: NA; D: NA; J: TRBJ1-1; V: TRBV27
DNA: TGTGCCAGCAGTCTGGGCAGGGGGCGTGGCGGGGAGCTGTTTTTT; CDR3: CASSLGRGRGGELFF; size: NA; D: TRBD1; J: TRBJ2-2; V: TRBV2
DNA: TGTGCCAGCAGCCACGAGTCAGGGTACGAGCAGTACTTC; CDR3: CASSHESGYEQYF; size: NA; D: NA; J: TRBJ2-7; V: TRBV3-1/TRBV3-2
DNA: TGTGCCAGTAGTATTACAGGGGGCGGCTACGAGCAGTACTTC; CDR3: CASSITGGGYEQYF; size: NA; D: TRBD1; J: TRBJ2-7; V: TRBV19
DNA: TGTGCCAGCAGTCGACTGACGGGACATTTACTCACTGAAGCTTTCTTT; CDR3: CASSRLTGHLLTEAFF; size: NA; D: NA; J: TRBJ1-1; V: TRBV6-6
DNA: TGTGCCAGCAGCCAAGTAGCGGCTAGCGGGGGGGTATACAATGAGCAGTTCTTC; CDR3: CASSQVAASGGVYNEQFF; size: NA; D: TRBD2; J: TRBJ2-1; V: TRBV4-2
DNA: TGTGCCAGCAGCTTAGGACCCAGGGGGTCCCAAGAGACCCAGTACTTC; CDR3: CASSLGPRGSQETQYF; size: once; D: TRBD1; J: TRBJ2-5; V: TRBV11-2
DNA: TGCGCCAGCAGCCCGACGGGGGACGGCTACACCTTC; CDR3: CASSPTGDGYTF; size: NA; D: NA; J: TRBJ1-2; V: TRBV4-1
DNA: TGTGCCAGCAGCCACCCACAGGGGAGGACTGAAGCTTTCTTT; CDR3: CASSHPQGRTEAFF; size: NA; D: TRBD1; J: TRBJ1-1; V: TRBV4-2